One and the same sample provided the 26 T cell receptor beta chains below, sequenced in a study of blood T cell repertoires in COVID-19. Here immunoSEQ multiplex PCR was the method, and the copy in TCRdb shows in-frame clones only, minus some. Of approximately 180,000 clones listed, roughly 88% are singletons. Specimen: peripheral blood. The receptors were gathered from a man aged 60-69 years with acute or convalescent COVID-19.

The CDR3 spells CASEAAGGQYF. The CDR3 DNA follows: TGTGCCAGCGAGGCGGCCGGCGGGCAGTACTTC. The V call is TRBV21-1, the J call TRBJ2-7; the table's D call, TRBD2, has no DNA check behind it. TRBV21-1 is a recognized pseudogene. The CDR3 has 11 residues.

The V gene is TRBV5-1, the J gene TRBJ2-7, with a possible D match to TRBD2 (7 bases). V gave up 0 bases and J gave up 11 bases, with 12 bases separating them. The germline CDR1 and CDR2 sequences are SGHRS and YFSETQ. CDR3 size: 12 residues. The CDR3 DNA is TGCGCCAGCAGCTTGGACAGGGAGGGCGAGTACTTC. Protein sequence: CASSLDREGEYF.

This clone has just a few counts. The chain has TRBV7-3 and TRBJ1-6; D is ambiguous. The germline CDR1 and CDR2 sequences are SGHTA and FQGTGA. The length of the CDR3 is 13 residues. The ends were cut back, 2 bases at V and 3 bases at J, with 2 bases in the middle. CDR3 region: CASSLLYNSPLHF. The CDR3 coding sequence is TGTGCCAGCAGCTTACTCTATAATTCACCCCTCCACTTT.

V usage is TRBV5-6 and J usage is TRBJ2-3, with no clear D. Looked up from germline, CDR1 is SGHDT and CDR2 is YYEEEE. CDR3 length: 15 residues. Trimming pared 0 bases from V and 6 bases from J, leaving 14 bases between. CDR3 DNA sequence: TGTGCCAGCAGCTTGGATGAGTTCTCTAGGGATACGCAGTATTTT. This encodes CASSLDEFSRDTQYF.

The V call is TRBV29-1, the J call TRBJ1-2; D perhaps matches TRBD1 (6 bases). Between the trimmed V and J ends, which lost 7 bases and 2 bases, there was a span of 20 bases. The CDR3 runs 15 residues. In germline, CDR1 is SQVTM, CDR2 ANQGSEA. The CDR3 nucleotides read TGCAGCGGACCCCCCTTGTGGGGGCACAACTATGGCTACACCTTC. Encoded protein: CSGPPLWGHNYGYTF.

As DNA, the CDR3 is TGTGCCAGCAGCCGGCGCCTAGCGGGAGATATCGGGGAGCTGTTTTTT. Its translation: CASSRRLAGDIGELFF. This chain connects TRBV7-8 to TRBJ2-2, with 10 bases that match TRBD2. The CDR3 spans 16 residues. V dropped 5 bases and J dropped 7; count of bases not matched to a gene: 10. From germline, CDR1 is SGHVS and CDR2 FQNEAQ.

V and J are TRBV7-9 and TRBJ2-2; tentatively, D is TRBD1 (5 bases). Trimming removed 3 bases from V and 4 bases from J, with 12 bases in between. The V gene's germline CDR1 is SEHNR and CDR2 FQNEAQ (reference sequence). This CDR3 is 15 amino acids long. The DNA for the CDR3 is TGTGCCAGCAGCTTTGATCAGGGATCCACCGGGGAGCTGTTTTTT. This sequence encodes CASSFDQGSTGELFF.

The chain employs TRBV7-9 and TRBJ2-5, with 9 positions matching TRBD1. V lost 3 bases to trimming and J lost 4 bases; unmatched junction nucleotides: 9. CDR1 and CDR2 (germline): SEHNR, FQNEAQ (reference sequence). The CDR3 contains 16 residues. CDR3 residues: CASSFPQGASRETQYF. The DNA for the CDR3 is TGTGCCAGCAGCTTCCCACAGGGGGCGAGTAGAGAGACCCAGTACTTC.

The chain joins TRBV11-3 to TRBJ2-1; 10 bases map to TRBD1. J was trimmed by 3 bases and V by 5 bases; bases with no gene match: 4. CDR1 and CDR2 from the germline V gene are SGHNT and YENEEA. CDR3 length: 15 amino acids. CDR3 amino acids: CASSPGDRGYNEQFF. CDR3 sequence (DNA): TGTGCCAGCAGCCCTGGGGACAGGGGCTACAATGAGCAGTTCTTC.

V and J are TRBV5-1 and TRBJ1-2; D not certain. With 0 bases removed from V and 4 bases from J, the gap between germline ends came to 7 bases. This CDR3 has 13 amino acids. Per the germline V gene, CDR1 is SGHRS and CDR2 is YFSETQ. The CDR3 coding sequence is TGCGCCAGCAGCTTGGAGCCGCTCTATGGCTACACCTTC. Amino acids: CASSLEPLYGYTF.

The gene calls are TRBV4-1 and TRBJ2-7, with 10 bases matching TRBD1. CDR1 and CDR2 (germline): MGHRA, YSYEKL. This CDR3 contains 14 residues. J lost 7 bases, V lost 4 bases, and 7 bases had no gene match. The CDR3 region has the DNA TGCGCCAGCAGCCGCGGACAGGGGGATAGAGAGCAGTACTTC. This translates into CASSRGQGDREQYF.

This sequence joins TRBV7-2 and TRBJ2-1; perhaps TRBD2 as D (6 bases). The germline CDR1 and CDR2 sequences are SGHTA and FQGNSA. The CDR3 is made up of 13 amino acids. V was shortened by 3 bases and J by 9 bases, with 12 bases between the two germline ends. The CDR3 spells CASSFINSGEQFF. CDR3 in DNA: TGTGCCAGCAGCTTTATCAATAGCGGTGAGCAGTTCTTC.

The chain has TRBV28 and TRBJ2-7; perhaps TRBD2 as D (6 bases). Germline V gives CDR1 MDHEN, CDR2 SYDVKM. V dropped 5 bases and J dropped 4 bases, with 18 bases sitting between them. This CDR3 is 15 amino acids long. This chain's CDR3 is CASSNWGGATYEQYF. DNA of the CDR3: TGTGCCAGCAGTAACTGGGGAGGCGCGACGTACGAGCAGTACTTC.

V is TRBV6-6 and J is TRBJ1-1; D gene unclear. Per the germline V gene, CDR1 is MNHNY and CDR2 is SVGAGI (reference sequence). The V gene lost 5 bases and the J gene lost 5 bases, with 9 bases spanning the gap. This CDR3 is 12 amino acids long. The CDR3 DNA sequence: TGTGCCAGCAGTCCGGGGAGGACTGAAGCTTTCTTT. Encoded protein: CASSPGRTEAFF.

This chain links TRBV19 with TRBJ1-5; D call uncertain. With 3 bases removed from V and 0 bases from J, the gap between germline ends came to 9 bases. This CDR3 has 15 amino acids. Germline-derived CDR1 and CDR2 are LNHDA and SQIVND (reference sequence). CDR3 sequence: CASSMWRNSNQPQHF. The CDR3 DNA sequence: TGTGCCAGTAGTATGTGGCGGAATAGCAATCAGCCCCAGCATTTT.

V and J are TRBV6-6 and TRBJ2-2; weak D call: TRBD2 (6 bases). With 2 bases removed from V and 10 bases from J, the gap between germline ends came to 14 bases. The CDR3 is 14 amino acids. CDR1 MNHNY and CDR2 SVGAGI come from the germline V gene (reference sequence). The CDR3 is CASSYRLVVEELFF. The CDR3 nucleotides are TGTGCCAGCAGTTACCGACTAGTTGTAGAGGAGCTGTTTTTT.

V usage is TRBV11-2 and J usage is TRBJ2-3, with TRBD1 matching 7 bases. Trimming took 3 bases from V and 6 from J; bases not matched to a gene: 3. The CDR3 consists of 13 residues. Germline V gene sequence: CDR1 SGHAT, CDR2 FQNNGV. The CDR3 loop reads CASSFGTVDTQYF. DNA of the CDR3: TGTGCCAGCAGCTTCGGGACAGTCGATACGCAGTATTTT. The full variable domain, rest sourced from reference TRBV11-2 and TRBJ2-3, is EAGVAQSPRYKIIEKRQSVAFWCNPISGHATLYWYQQILGQGPKLLIQFQNNGVVDDSQLPKDRFSAERLKGVDSTLKIQPAKLEDSAVYLCASSFGTVDTQYFGPGTRLTVL.

This CDR3 reads CASRTTVVGGGELFF. The CDR3 nucleotides are TGTGCCAGTAGAACCACGGTAGTAGGGGGCGGGGAGCTGTTTTTT. This chain uses TRBV19 with TRBJ2-2, with a weak D call TRBD1 (6 bases). Germline CDR1 LNHDA, CDR2 SQIVND (reference sequence). V lost 6 bases to trimming and J lost 7 bases, with 18 bases between them. The CDR3 is 15 residues long.

The chain combines TRBV6-6 with TRBJ1-6; D not certain. The V gene's germline CDR1 is MNHNY and CDR2 SVGAGI (reference sequence). V was trimmed by 10 bases and J by 9 bases, leaving 16 bases between them. The CDR3 is made up of 13 amino acids. The CDR3 DNA reads as TGTGCCACCCGCCGCGAGGGTAGTTCACCCCTCCACTTT. It codes for CATRREGSSPLHF.

The chain carries TRBV28 and TRBJ1-1; TRBD1 might be the D (5 bases). With 8 bases removed from V and 11 bases from J, the gap between germline ends came to 21 bases. The germline CDR1 and CDR2 sequences are MDHEN and SYDVKM. CDR3 length: 13 amino acids. CDR3 in DNA: TGTGCCAGCGGCCGGAGAGGAATTCGGGGGGCTTTCTTT. Translated, it gives CASGRRGIRGAFF.

This rearrangement joins TRBV7-9 to TRBJ2-2; 8 nucleotides line up with TRBD2. CDR1 and CDR2 (germline): SEHNR, FQNEAQ (reference sequence). The ends lost 0 bases at V and 3 bases at J; junction bases unmatched: 9. The CDR3 sequence is 18 residues long. The CDR3 sequence: CASSLARGASGYTGELFF. The CDR3 region has the DNA TGTGCCAGCAGCTTAGCAAGAGGGGCTAGCGGGTACACCGGGGAGCTGTTTTTT.

The chain couples TRBV24-1 to TRBJ1-4; no clear D. In germline, CDR1 is KGHDR, CDR2 SFDVKD. V gave up 2 bases and J gave up 6 bases, with 6 bases separating them. CDR3 length equals 13 residues. CDR3 sequence reads: CATSDSTDEKLFF. The CDR3, as DNA: TGTGCCACCAGTGATTCTACAGATGAAAAACTGTTTTTT.

The gene calls are TRBV5-1 and TRBJ1-2, with 7 bases matching TRBD1. CDR3 length: 13 residues. CDR1 is SGHRS and CDR2 is YFSETQ in the germline V gene. V trimming: 4 bases; J trimming: 7 bases; junction bases outside the gene matches: 7. CDR3 region: CASSLGDSLGYTF. The CDR3 DNA follows: TGCGCCAGCAGCCTAGGGGACAGCCTTGGCTACACCTTC.

The CDR3 is CASSPFMGGSTNEQYF. CDR3 coding DNA: TGTGCCAGCAGCCCCTTCATGGGCGGGAGTACGAACGAGCAGTACTTC. The rearrangement joins TRBV7-2 to TRBJ2-7; TRBD2 matches at 7 bases. Trimming took 5 bases from V and 5 from J; bases not matched to a gene: 15. The germline gives CDR1 SGHTA, CDR2 FQGNSA. The CDR3 contains 16 residues.

V and J are TRBV5-4 and TRBJ1-4, with 9 positions matching TRBD1. Germline values: CDR1 SGHNT, CDR2 YYREEE (reference sequence). The length of the CDR3 is 15 residues. V lost 1 base, J lost 5 bases, and 3 bases stayed unmatched. CDR3 amino acids: CASSLSGQGNEKLFF. DNA of the CDR3: TGTGCCAGCAGCTTGTCTGGACAGGGGAATGAAAAACTGTTTTTT.

The rearrangement links TRBV5-1 to TRBJ2-1; TRBD1 agrees at 7 bases. Germline loops: CDR1 SGHRS, CDR2 YFSETQ. Trimming removed 4 bases from V and 5 bases from J; junction bases left unmatched: 6. CDR3 length: 14 residues. The chain's CDR3 is CASSAWQGDNEQFF. The CDR3 bases are TGCGCCAGCAGCGCTTGGCAGGGGGACAATGAGCAGTTCTTC.